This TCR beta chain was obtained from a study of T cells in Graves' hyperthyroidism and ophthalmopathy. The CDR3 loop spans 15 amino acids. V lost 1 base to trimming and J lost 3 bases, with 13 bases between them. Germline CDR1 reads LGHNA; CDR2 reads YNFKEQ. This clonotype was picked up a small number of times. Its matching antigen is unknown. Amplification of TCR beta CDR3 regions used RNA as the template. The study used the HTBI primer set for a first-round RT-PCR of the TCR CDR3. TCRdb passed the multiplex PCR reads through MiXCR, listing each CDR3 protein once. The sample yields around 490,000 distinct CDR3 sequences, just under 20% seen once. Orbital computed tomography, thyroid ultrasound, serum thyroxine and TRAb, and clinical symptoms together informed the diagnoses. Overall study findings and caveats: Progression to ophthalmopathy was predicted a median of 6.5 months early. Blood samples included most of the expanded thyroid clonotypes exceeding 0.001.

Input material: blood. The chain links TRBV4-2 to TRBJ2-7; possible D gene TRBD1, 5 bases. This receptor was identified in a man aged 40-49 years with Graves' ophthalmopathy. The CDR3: CASSQVAGPDYEQYF. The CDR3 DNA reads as TGTGCCAGCAGCCAAGTAGCAGGGCCCGACTACGAGCAGTACTTC.